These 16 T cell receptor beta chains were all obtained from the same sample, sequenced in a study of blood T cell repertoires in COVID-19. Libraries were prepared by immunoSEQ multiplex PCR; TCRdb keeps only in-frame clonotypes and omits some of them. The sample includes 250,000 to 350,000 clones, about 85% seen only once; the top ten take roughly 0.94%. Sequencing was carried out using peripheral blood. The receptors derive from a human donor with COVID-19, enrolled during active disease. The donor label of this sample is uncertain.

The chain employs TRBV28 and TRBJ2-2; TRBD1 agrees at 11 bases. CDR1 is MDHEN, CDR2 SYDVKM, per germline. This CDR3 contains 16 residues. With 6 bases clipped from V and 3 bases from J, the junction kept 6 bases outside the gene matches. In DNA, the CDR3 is TGTGCCAGCAGATGGGGACAGGGGGTTTACACCGGGGAGCTGTTTTTT. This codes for CASRWGQGVYTGELFF.

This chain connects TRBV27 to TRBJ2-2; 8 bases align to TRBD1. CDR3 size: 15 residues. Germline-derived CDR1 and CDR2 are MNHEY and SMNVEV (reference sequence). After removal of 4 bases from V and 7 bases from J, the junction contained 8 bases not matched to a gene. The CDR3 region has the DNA TGTGCCAGCAGTTCGAGACAGGGGAATGTCGGGGAGCTGTTTTTT. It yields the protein CASSSRQGNVGELFF.

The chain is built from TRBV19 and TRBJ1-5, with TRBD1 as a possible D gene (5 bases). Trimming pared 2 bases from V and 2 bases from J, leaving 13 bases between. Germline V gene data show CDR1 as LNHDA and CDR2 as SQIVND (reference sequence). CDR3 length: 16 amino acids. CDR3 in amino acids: CASSITSGDGNQPQHF. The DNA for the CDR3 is TGTGCCAGTAGTATAACGTCGGGGGATGGCAATCAGCCCCAGCATTTT.

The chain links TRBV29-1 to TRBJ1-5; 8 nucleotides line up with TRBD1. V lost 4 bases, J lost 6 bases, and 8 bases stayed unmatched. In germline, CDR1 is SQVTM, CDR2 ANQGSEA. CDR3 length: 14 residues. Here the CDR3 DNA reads TGCAGCGTTGGTGACAGGGGAATTGGTCAGCCCCAGCATTTT. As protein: CSVGDRGIGQPQHF.

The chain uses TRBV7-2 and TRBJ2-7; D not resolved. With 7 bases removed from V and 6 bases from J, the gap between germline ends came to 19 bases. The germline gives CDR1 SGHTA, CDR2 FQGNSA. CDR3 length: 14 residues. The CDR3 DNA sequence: TGTGCCAGCATGAGTGGGCTGCAGAGTACCGAGCAGTACTTC. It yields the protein CASMSGLQSTEQYF. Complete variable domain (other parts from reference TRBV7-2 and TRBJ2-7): GAGVSQSPSNKVTEKGKDVELRCDPISGHTALYWYRQSLGQGLEFLIYFQGNSAPDKSGLPSDRFSAERTGGSVSTLTIQRTQQEDSAVYLCASMSGLQSTEQYFGPGTRLTVT.

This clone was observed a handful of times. Here the CDR3 DNA reads TGTGCCAGCAGTCGGGGAACAGGGGCGAATGAAAAACTGTTTTTT. Its translation: CASSRGTGANEKLFF. The chain employs TRBV28 and TRBJ1-4; TRBD1 agrees at 7 bases. The CDR3 spans 15 residues. V shed 5 bases and J 5 bases; nucleotides not matched to a gene: 8. The germline gives CDR1 MDHEN, CDR2 SYDVKM.

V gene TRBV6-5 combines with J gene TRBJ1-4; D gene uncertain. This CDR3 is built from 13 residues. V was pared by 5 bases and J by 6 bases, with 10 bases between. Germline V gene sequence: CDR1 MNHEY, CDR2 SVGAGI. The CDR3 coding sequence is TGTGCCAGCAGTCGGACTGAGGATGAAAAACTGTTTTTT. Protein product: CASSRTEDEKLFF.

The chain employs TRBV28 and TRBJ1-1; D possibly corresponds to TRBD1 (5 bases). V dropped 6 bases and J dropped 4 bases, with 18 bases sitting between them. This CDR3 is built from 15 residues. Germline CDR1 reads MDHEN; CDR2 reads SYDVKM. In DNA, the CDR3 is TGTGCCAGCAGCTCACCTTCAGGGTTGGGCACTGAAGCTTTCTTT. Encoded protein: CASSSPSGLGTEAFF.

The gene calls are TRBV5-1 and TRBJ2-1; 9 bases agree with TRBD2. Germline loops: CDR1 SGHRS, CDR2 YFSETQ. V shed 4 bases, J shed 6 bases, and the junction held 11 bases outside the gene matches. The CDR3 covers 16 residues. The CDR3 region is CASSAGIVAGVNEQFF. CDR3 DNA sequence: TGCGCCAGCAGCGCTGGTATAGTAGCGGGAGTCAATGAGCAGTTCTTC.

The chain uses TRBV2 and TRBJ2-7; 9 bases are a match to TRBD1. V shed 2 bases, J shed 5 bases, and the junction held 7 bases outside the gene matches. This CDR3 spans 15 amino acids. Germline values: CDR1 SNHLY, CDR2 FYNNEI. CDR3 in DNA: TGTGCCAGCAGTGAATTCCGGACAGGGGCCCACGAGCAGTACTTC. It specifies CASSEFRTGAHEQYF.

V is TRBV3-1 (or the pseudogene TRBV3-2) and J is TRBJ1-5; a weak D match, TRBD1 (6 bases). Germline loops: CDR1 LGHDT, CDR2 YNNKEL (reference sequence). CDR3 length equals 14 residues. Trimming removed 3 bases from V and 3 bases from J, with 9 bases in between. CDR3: CASSQGHSNQPQHF. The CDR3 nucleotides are TGTGCCAGCAGCCAGGGACACTCCAATCAGCCCCAGCATTTT.

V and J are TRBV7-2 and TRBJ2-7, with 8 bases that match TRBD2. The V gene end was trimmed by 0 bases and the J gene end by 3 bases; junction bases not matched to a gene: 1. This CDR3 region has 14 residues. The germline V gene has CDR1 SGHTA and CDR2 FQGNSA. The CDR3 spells CASSLAGTSYEQYF. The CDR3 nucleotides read TGTGCCAGCAGCTTAGCCGGGACTAGCTACGAGCAGTACTTC.

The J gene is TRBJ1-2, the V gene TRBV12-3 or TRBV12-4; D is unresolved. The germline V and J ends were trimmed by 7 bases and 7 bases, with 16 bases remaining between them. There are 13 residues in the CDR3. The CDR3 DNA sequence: TGTGCCAGCACCCCGTTGCGGGAGGCTGGCTACACCTTC. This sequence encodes CASTPLREAGYTF.

DNA of the CDR3: TGTGCCAGCAGCCCGGGACTAGCGGGAGCGGGTGAGCAGTTCTTC. Its protein product is CASSPGLAGAGEQFF. This sequence joins TRBV7-3 and TRBJ2-1, with 14 bases that match TRBD2. With 5 bases clipped from V and 9 bases from J, the junction kept 6 bases outside the gene matches. CDR1 and CDR2 (germline): SGHTA, FQGTGA. The CDR3 length is 15 residues.

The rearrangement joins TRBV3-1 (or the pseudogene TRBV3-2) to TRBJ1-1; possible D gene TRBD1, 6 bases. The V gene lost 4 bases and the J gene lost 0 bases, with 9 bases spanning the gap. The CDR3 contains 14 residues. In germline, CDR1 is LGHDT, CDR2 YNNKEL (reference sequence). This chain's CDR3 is CASSLGQMNTEAFF. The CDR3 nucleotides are TGTGCCAGCAGCCTTGGACAGATGAACACTGAAGCTTTCTTT.

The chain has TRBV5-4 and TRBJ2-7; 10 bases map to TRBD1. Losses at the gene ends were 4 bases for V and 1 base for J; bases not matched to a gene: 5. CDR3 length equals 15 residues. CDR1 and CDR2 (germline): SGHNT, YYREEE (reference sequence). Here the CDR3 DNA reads TGTGCCAGCAGCCTCAGGACAGGGGGATCCTACGAGCAGTACTTC. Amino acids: CASSLRTGGSYEQYF.